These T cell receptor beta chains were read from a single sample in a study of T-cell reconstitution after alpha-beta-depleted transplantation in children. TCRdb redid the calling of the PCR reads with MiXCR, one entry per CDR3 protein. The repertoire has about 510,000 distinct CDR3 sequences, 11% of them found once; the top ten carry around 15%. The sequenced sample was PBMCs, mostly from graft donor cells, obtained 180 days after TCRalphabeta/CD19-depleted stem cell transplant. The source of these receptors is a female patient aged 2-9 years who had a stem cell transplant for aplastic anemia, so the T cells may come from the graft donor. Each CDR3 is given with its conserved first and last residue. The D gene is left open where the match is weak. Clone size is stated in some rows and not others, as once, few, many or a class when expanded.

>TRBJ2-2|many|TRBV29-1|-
TGCAGCGTTGACAGAACCGGGGAGCTGTTTTTT
CSVDRTGELFF
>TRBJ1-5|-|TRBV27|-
TGTGCCAGCAGGCCAGCGGTGGGCAATCAGCCCCAGCATTTT
CASRPAVGNQPQHF
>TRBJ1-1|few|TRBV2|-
TGTGCCAGACCAATCGCAGGGGAAACTGAAGCTTTCTTT
CARPIAGETEAFF
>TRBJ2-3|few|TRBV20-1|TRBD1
TGCAGTGCTAGAGTGGGGACAGGGACAAATACGCAGTATTTT
CSARVGTGTNTQYF
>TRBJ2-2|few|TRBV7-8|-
TGTGCCAGCAGCTTATGGAGGTTGAGGACGGGCCGGCGGGAGCTGTTTTTT
CASSLWRLRTGRRELFF
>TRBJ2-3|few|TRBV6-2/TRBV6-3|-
TGTGCCAGCAGTTACGGAGGGGGCCTTAGGGATACGCAGTATTTT
CASSYGGGLRDTQYF
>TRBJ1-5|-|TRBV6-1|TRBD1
TGTGCCAGCGGGGACCGGGACAGTATTCTTACTTATCAGCCCCAGCATTTT
CASGDRDSILTYQPQHF
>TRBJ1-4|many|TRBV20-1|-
TGCAGTGCTAGAGTTGCCAGCGAAAAACTGTTTTTT
CSARVASEKLFF
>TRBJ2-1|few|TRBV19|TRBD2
TGTGCCAGTAGTGCTAAAAAAGGACTAGCGGTAGAGCAGTTCTTC
CASSAKKGLAVEQFF
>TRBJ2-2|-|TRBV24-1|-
TGTGCCACCAGTGATTTCGTTGTGGGGACTGGAGACACCGGGGAGCTGTTTTTT
CATSDFVVGTGDTGELFF
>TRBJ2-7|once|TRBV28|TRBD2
TGTGCCAGCAGTGGACTAGCGGGAGGTCTCTCCTACCAGCAGTACTTC
CASSGLAGGLSYQQYF
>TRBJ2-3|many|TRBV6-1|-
TGTGCCAGCAGTGCCGGGACTCCTTACACAGATACGCAGTATTTT
CASSAGTPYTDTQYF
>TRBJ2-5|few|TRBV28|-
TGTGCCAGCAGTTTGCTAGGGGCAGGGGAGACCCAGTACTTC
CASSLLGAGETQYF
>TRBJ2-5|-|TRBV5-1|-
TGCGCCAGCAGCGATTCACAAGAGACCCAGTACTTC
CASSDSQETQYF
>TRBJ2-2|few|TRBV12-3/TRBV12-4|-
TGTGCCAGCACCTGGACATTTCCGAAAGAGAACACCGGGGAGCTGTTTTTT
CASTWTFPKENTGELFF
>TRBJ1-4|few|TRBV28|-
TGTGCCAGCAGTTGGGGACTCGAAAAACTGTTTTTT
CASSWGLEKLFF
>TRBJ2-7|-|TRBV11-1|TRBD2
TGTGCCAGCAGCTTAAACTCGCGGGAGAAATACACGTACGAGCAGTACTTC
CASSLNSREKYTYEQYF
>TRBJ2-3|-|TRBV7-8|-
TGTGCCAGCAGCTCCTTTGGGGTTAGCACAGATACGCATTATTTT
CASSSFGVSTDTHYF
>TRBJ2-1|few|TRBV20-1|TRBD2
TGCAGTGCTATAATCGGTTTAGCGGGACGCGAGCAGTTCTTC
CSAIIGLAGREQFF
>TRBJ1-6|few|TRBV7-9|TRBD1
TGTGCCAGCAGCCCTCGGGACAGGGGCGCACTCCACCTCCACTTT
CASSPRDRGALHLHF
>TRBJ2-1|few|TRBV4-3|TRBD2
TGCGCCAGCAGCCAGGGACTAGGTGGCTACAATGAGCAGTTCTTC
CASSQGLGGYNEQFF
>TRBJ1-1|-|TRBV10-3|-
TGTGCCATCACCAATGCAGGGCGGACTGAAGCTTTCTTT
CAITNAGRTEAFF
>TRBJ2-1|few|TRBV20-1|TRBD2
TGCAGTGCTAGGTCCCCACTAGCGGGGATCTACAATGAGCAGTTCTTC
CSARSPLAGIYNEQFF
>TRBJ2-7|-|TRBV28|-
TGTGCCAGCAAATCGGCTAGACCCTACGAGCAGTACTTC
CASKSARPYEQYF
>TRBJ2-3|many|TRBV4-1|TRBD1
TGCGCCAGCAGCCAACAGGGACAGGGGGCTCTCACAGATACGCAGTATTTT
CASSQQGQGALTDTQYF
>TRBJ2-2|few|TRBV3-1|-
TGTGCCAGCACCGCCGCCCGTGCAGTGAACACCGGGGAGCTGTTTTTT
CASTAARAVNTGELFF
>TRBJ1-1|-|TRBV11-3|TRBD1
TGTGCCAGCAGCTTAGGGGGGACAGGGAACACTGAAGCTTTCTTT
CASSLGGTGNTEAFF
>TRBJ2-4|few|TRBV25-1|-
TGTGCCAGCAGTGAATCGGTGACCTTCATTCAGTACTTC
CASSESVTFIQYF
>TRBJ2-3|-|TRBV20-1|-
TGCAGTGCTAGCGGAAACGCCAAAAGGGATACGCAGTATTTT
CSASGNAKRDTQYF
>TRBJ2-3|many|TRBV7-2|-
TGTGCCAGCAGCTTAAGGCGTTGGGCCCAACGCACAGATACGCAGTATTTT
CASSLRRWAQRTDTQYF